The 29 T cell receptor beta chains presented below share a single source sample, sequenced in a study of T cell responses to AZD1222 COVID-19 vaccine. The data were produced by immunoSEQ multiplex PCR, yet TCRdb's version contains in-frame clones alone and is incomplete. The sample contains 120,000 or so clones, roughly 90% of which appear only once. This sample comprised peripheral blood, obtained 28 days after the second AZD1222 dose. The receptor set was obtained from an adult who received the AZD1222 COVID-19 vaccine.

The rearrangement links TRBV6-4 to TRBJ1-2; the D gene is possibly TRBD1 (5 bases). Germline V gene lookup returns CDR1 MRHNA and CDR2 SNTAGT. CDR3 length: 17 amino acids. Trimming cost V 0 bases and J 5 bases, with 19 bases left between them. CDR3 in amino acids: CASSDSSLGRAGYGYTF. CDR3 DNA sequence: TGTGCCAGCAGTGACTCGAGTTTGGGCAGGGCCGGATATGGCTACACCTTC.

The chain employs TRBV29-1 and TRBJ1-1; D is unclear. Germline lookup yields CDR1 SQVTM and CDR2 ANQGSEA. This CDR3 is built from 11 residues. V was clipped by 2 bases and J by 11 bases, with 12 bases between them. The CDR3 is CSVETLLSAFF. The DNA for the CDR3 is TGCAGCGTTGAAACCCTCTTGTCGGCTTTCTTT.

The V and J genes are TRBV28 and TRBJ2-1; 11 bases fit TRBD2. The CDR3 contains 16 residues. The germline V gene encodes CDR1 MDHEN and CDR2 SYDVKM. The ends lost 4 bases at V and 4 bases at J; junction bases unmatched: 6. As DNA, the CDR3 is TGTGCCAGCAGTTCCCATAGCGGGGGGGCGTACAATGAGCAGTTCTTC. As protein: CASSSHSGGAYNEQFF.

This sequence joins TRBV7-6 and TRBJ2-1, with 11 bases identical to TRBD2. The CDR3 is 18 residues long. Germline trimming cut 1 base from V and 0 bases from J; bases unmatched to any gene: 5. CDR1 SGHVS and CDR2 FNYEAQ come from the germline V gene. CDR3 DNA sequence: TGTGCCAGCAGCTTAGGGACTAGCGGGTTTACCTCCTACAATGAGCAGTTCTTC. The encoded protein is CASSLGTSGFTSYNEQFF.

The chain is built from TRBV12-5 and TRBJ2-3; a weak D match, TRBD1 (6 bases). CDR1 and CDR2 (germline): LGHNT, FRNRAP. The CDR3 is made up of 13 amino acids. Trimming removed 2 bases from V and 10 bases from J, with 13 bases in between. CDR3 protein: CASGLSGTPAQYF. CDR3 bases: TGTGCTAGTGGTTTGTCCGGGACACCAGCGCAGTATTTT.

V and J are TRBV28 and TRBJ1-1, with TRBD1 matching over 7 bases. V trimming: 6 bases; J trimming: 4 bases; junction bases outside the gene matches: 14. This CDR3 has 16 residues. Germline lookup yields CDR1 MDHEN and CDR2 SYDVKM. In DNA form, the CDR3 reads TGTGCCAGCAGCGATCCTGAGGGGGCTCGGGGCACTGAAGCTTTCTTT. Protein sequence: CASSDPEGARGTEAFF.

This rearrangement joins TRBV29-1 to TRBJ2-7; D not resolved. V was cut by 6 bases and J by 0 bases, with 9 bases left in between. The germline V gene encodes CDR1 SQVTM and CDR2 ANQGSEA. CDR3 length: 12 amino acids. This chain's CDR3 is CSVRTSSYEQYF. CDR3 DNA sequence: TGCAGCGTCCGGACCAGCTCCTACGAGCAGTACTTC.

The chain is built from TRBV11-3 and TRBJ2-5, with D tentatively TRBD1 (5 bases). The V end lost 0 bases, the J end lost 5 bases, and 10 bases lay between the germline ends. The CDR3 totals 14 residues. The germline V gene has CDR1 SGHNT and CDR2 YENEEA. CDR3 protein: CASSLDGAGETQYF. The CDR3 nucleotides are TGTGCCAGCAGCTTAGATGGGGCTGGGGAGACCCAGTACTTC.

The chain couples TRBV28 to TRBJ2-5; 10 bases fit TRBD2. The J segment lost 4 bases and the V segment lost 3 bases, leaving 5 bases of the junction unmatched. Germline loops: CDR1 MDHEN, CDR2 SYDVKM. The CDR3 has 15 residues. CDR3 nucleotides: TGTGCCAGCAGTTTCCGTGGGACTAGCGTAGAGACCCAGTACTTC. Its translation is CASSFRGTSVETQYF.

The chain couples TRBV10-3 to TRBJ1-1; D is perhaps TRBD1 (6 bases). The germline gives CDR1 ENHRY, CDR2 SYGVKD. V lost 5 bases, J lost 5 bases, and 15 bases lay in between. This CDR3 region has 14 residues. CDR3 DNA sequence: TGTGCCATCAGTCGACTTGGCCAGGGGACTGAAGCTTTCTTT. This gives the protein CAISRLGQGTEAFF.

CDR3 sequence reads: CASSVGQLLAKNIQYF. The CDR3 nucleotides read TGTGCCAGTAGTGTGGGACAGCTTCTAGCCAAAAACATTCAGTACTTC. The chain is built from TRBV19 and TRBJ2-4; TRBD1 agrees at 7 bases. The V and J ends lost 5 bases and 0 bases, in that order; junction bases with no gene match: 7. Germline loops: CDR1 LNHDA, CDR2 SQIVND (reference sequence). The CDR3 has 16 amino acids.

The V gene is TRBV18, the J gene TRBJ2-1, with 9 bases lining up with TRBD2. The CDR3 sequence is 16 residues long. The trim removed 3 bases at V and 4 bases at J, leaving 7 bases unmatched. Per the germline V gene, CDR1 is KGHSH and CDR2 is LQKENI. The chain's CDR3 is CASSPKLTSGYNEQFF. The CDR3 region has the DNA TGTGCCAGCTCACCTAAACTGACTAGCGGATACAATGAGCAGTTCTTC. Drawing the rest from reference TRBV18 and TRBJ2-1, the complete variable domain is NAGVMQNPRHLVRRRGQEARLRCSPMKGHSHVYWYRQLPEEGLKFMVYLQKENIIDESGMPKERFSAEFPKEGPSILRIQQVVRGDSAAYFCASSPKLTSGYNEQFFGPGTRLTVL.

V usage is TRBV14 and J usage is TRBJ2-5, with TRBD2 identical over 8 bases. CDR3 length: 18 amino acids. Trimming at V came to 1 base and at J to 5 bases, leaving 15 bases not matched to a gene. Germline lookup yields CDR1 SGHDN and CDR2 FVKESK. In DNA, the CDR3 is TGTGCCAGCAGCCAAGGGCGGCTAGCGGGCCTACGGCGGGAGACCCAGTACTTC. It encodes CASSQGRLAGLRRETQYF.

The rearrangement links TRBV9 to TRBJ1-6; the match to TRBD1 covers 9 bases. Per the germline V gene, CDR1 is SGDLS and CDR2 is YYNGEE. The CDR3 is made up of 16 amino acids. V gave up 3 bases and J gave up 10 bases; unmatched junction bases: 11. The CDR3 region is CASSDPGQGLKSPLHF. In nucleotides, the CDR3 is TGTGCCAGCAGCGACCCAGGACAGGGGTTAAAATCACCCCTCCACTTT.

The chain uses TRBV28 and TRBJ1-1, with 8 bases that match TRBD1. CDR3 length: 13 amino acids. Germline V lookup: CDR1 MDHEN, CDR2 SYDVKM. With 4 bases clipped from V and 7 bases from J, the junction kept 5 bases outside the gene matches. The CDR3 sequence is CASSSPGTGEAFF. Written as DNA, the CDR3 is TGTGCCAGCAGTTCCCCCGGGACAGGTGAAGCTTTCTTT.

The V call is TRBV19, the J call TRBJ2-7; D ambiguous. V was shortened by 5 bases and J by 2 bases, with 13 bases between the two germline ends. Germline V gives CDR1 LNHDA, CDR2 SQIVND (reference sequence). This CDR3 spans 14 amino acids. The CDR3 bases are TGTGCCAGTAGTTTGGCAGAAGTTACCTACGAGCAGTACTTC. This gives the protein CASSLAEVTYEQYF.

V and J are TRBV9 and TRBJ2-3, with 8 bases fitting TRBD2. After removal of 2 bases from V and 5 bases from J, the junction contained 4 bases not matched to a gene. The CDR3 extends over 14 amino acids. CDR1 is SGDLS and CDR2 is YYNGEE in the germline V gene. The CDR3 nucleotides read TGTGCCAGCAGCGTGTTGAGCGGGAGAGATACGCAGTATTTT. This translates into CASSVLSGRDTQYF.

This chain connects TRBV29-1 to TRBJ2-5, with TRBD2 matching over 10 bases. Germline loops: CDR1 SQVTM, CDR2 ANQGSEA. The CDR3 loop spans 14 amino acids. V dropped 6 bases and J dropped 2; count of bases not matched to a gene: 6. CDR3 in amino acids: CSVPLAGLQETQYF. In DNA form, the CDR3 reads TGCAGCGTACCACTAGCGGGGCTACAAGAGACCCAGTACTTC.

This chain connects TRBV21-1 to TRBJ1-5; the table calls TRBD1, which could not be checked here. TRBV21-1 is a listed pseudogene. The CDR3 is made up of 15 amino acids. CDR3 nucleotide sequence: TGTGCCAGCAGCACCCAGCCGGACAGTAATCAGCCCCAGCATTTT. It encodes CASSTQPDSNQPQHF.

The chain is built from TRBV9 and TRBJ1-1, with a weak D call TRBD1 (6 bases). Germline lookup yields CDR1 SGDLS and CDR2 YYNGEE. The CDR3 is made up of 17 amino acids. Trimming removed 4 bases from V and 7 bases from J, with 26 bases in between. The CDR3 region has the DNA TGTGCCAGCAGCCACCAAGGGACATACCAACCGAGAGGTGAAGCTTTCTTT. Protein: CASSHQGTYQPRGEAFF.

V and J are TRBV27 and TRBJ2-3, with 8 nucleotides matching TRBD1. V trimming: 6 bases; J trimming: 5 bases; junction bases outside the gene matches: 7. This CDR3 has 14 amino acids. The V gene's germline CDR1 is MNHEY and CDR2 SMNVEV (reference sequence). CDR3 sequence reads: CASRPMDREDTQYF. The CDR3 coding sequence is TGTGCCAGCAGACCCATGGACAGGGAAGATACGCAGTATTTT.

The genes are TRBV15 and TRBJ1-4, with a possible D match to TRBD1 (6 bases). The germline CDR1 and CDR2 sequences are LNHNV and YYDKDF (reference sequence). The CDR3 is made up of 16 amino acids. The V gene lost 0 bases and the J gene lost 3 bases, with 11 bases spanning the gap. The chain's CDR3 is CATSRDGQTSNEKLFF. CDR3 nucleotide sequence: TGTGCCACCAGCAGAGATGGACAGACCTCTAATGAAAAACTGTTTTTT.

V and J are TRBV2 and TRBJ2-1, with no clear D. Trimming pared 6 bases from V and 5 bases from J, leaving 11 bases between. The CDR3 has 13 residues. Germline CDR1 reads SNHLY; CDR2 reads FYNNEI. CDR3 sequence reads: CASRADQNNEQFF. DNA of the CDR3: TGTGCCAGCAGGGCTGATCAAAACAATGAGCAGTTCTTC.

The chain has TRBV29-1 and TRBJ1-1; 9 nucleotides match TRBD1. The CDR3 extends over 16 amino acids. Germline V gene lookup returns CDR1 SQVTM and CDR2 ANQGSEA. The V and J ends lost 6 bases and 8 bases, in that order; junction bases with no gene match: 19. CDR3 nucleotides: TGCAGCGTCCTGAGCGGAGGGACAGGGCGCCCGTGGGAAGCTTTCTTT. This sequence encodes CSVLSGGTGRPWEAFF.

V gene TRBV19 combines with J gene TRBJ1-1; 7 bases line up with TRBD1. CDR3 length: 14 amino acids. The germline V gene has CDR1 LNHDA and CDR2 SQIVND (reference sequence). Trimming cost V 4 bases and J 1 base; bases outside gene matches: 3. The DNA for the CDR3 is TGTGCCAGTAGTAAGGGACAGAAGAACACTGAAGCTTTCTTT. Its protein is CASSKGQKNTEAFF.

This sequence joins TRBV28 and TRBJ1-6; tentatively, D is TRBD1 (5 bases). Trimming removed 10 bases at V and 7 bases at J, with 20 bases between. CDR3 length: 15 amino acids. Germline CDR1 and CDR2: MDHEN and SYDVKM. CDR3: CATAGSVGGNSPLHF. CDR3 in DNA: TGTGCCACCGCAGGGTCTGTCGGGGGAAATTCACCCCTCCACTTT. Full variable domain (outside the CDR3, taken from reference TRBV28 and TRBJ1-6): DVKVTQSSRYLVKRTGEKVFLECVQDMDHENMFWYRQDPGLGLRLIYFSYDVKMKEKGDIPEGYSVSREKKERFSLILESASTNQTSMYLCATAGSVGGNSPLHFGNGTRLTVT.

The chain couples TRBV11-3 to TRBJ2-3, with TRBD2 as a possible D gene (5 bases). Germline V lookup: CDR1 SGHNT, CDR2 YENEEA. Trimming cost V 1 base and J 3 bases, with 8 bases left between them. The CDR3 loop spans 14 amino acids. The CDR3 DNA follows: TGTGCCAGCAGCTTAGGCCGGGGTACAGATACGCAGTATTTT. This gives the protein CASSLGRGTDTQYF.

As DNA, the CDR3 is TGTGCCAGCAGTTCATTACGACAGGCAAGCAATCAGCCCCAGCATTTT. Residues: CASSSLRQASNQPQHF. This chain connects TRBV28 to TRBJ1-5; perhaps TRBD1 as D (6 bases). This CDR3 contains 16 residues. Germline V CDR1 and CDR2: MDHEN, SYDVKM. V was shortened by 4 bases and J by 1 base, with 14 bases between the two germline ends.

The gene calls are TRBV19 and TRBJ2-2; 12 bases are a match to TRBD2. J gave up 1 base and V 6 bases, and 0 bases lay outside the gene matches. The V gene's germline CDR1 is LNHDA and CDR2 SQIVND (reference sequence). The length of the CDR3 is 15 residues. The CDR3 DNA follows: TGTGCCAGTAGGACTAGCGGGGGGAACACCGGGGAGCTGTTTTTT. It is translated as CASRTSGGNTGELFF. The full variable domain, completed using reference TRBV19 and TRBJ2-2, is DGGITQSPKYLFRKEGQNVTLSCEQNLNHDAMYWYRQDPGQGLRLIYYSQIVNDFQKGDIAEGYSVSREKKESFPLTVTSAQKNPTAFYLCASRTSGGNTGELFFGEGSRLTVL.